Presented here are 20 T cell receptor beta chains from one specimen sequenced in a study of CD8 T cells in ankylosing spondylitis (dated by TCRdb to the late 2010s). Library construction relied on 5' RACE. Sequencing instrument: Illumina HiSeq 2500. In TCRdb, the public reads were trimmed at Q25 with fastp and aligned with MiXCR, with productive beta chains retained. Every distinct CDR3 protein forms one entry, paired with its most common genes and DNA. This sample comprises about 150,000 distinct CDR3 sequences, approximately 32% of them detected only once. Jointly, the top ten make up about 6.3% of the sample. The sample comprised synovial fluid, either unsorted or a sorted T cell fraction (not recorded which). The receptors were gathered from a male donor with ankylosing spondylitis.

This clonotype has a handful of counts. This sequence joins TRBV5-1 and TRBJ2-1, with 7 bases lining up with TRBD1. Germline loops: CDR1 SGHRS, CDR2 YFSETQ. The CDR3 loop spans 16 amino acids. Germline trimming cut 4 bases from V and 1 base from J; bases unmatched to any gene: 8. CDR3 region: CASSPRDSYSYNEQFF. CDR3 bases: TGCGCCAGCAGCCCCCGGGACAGCTATTCCTACAATGAGCAGTTCTTC.

This clonotype was seen a few times. The chain joins TRBV9 to TRBJ1-6; D is ambiguous. Per the germline V gene, CDR1 is SGDLS and CDR2 is YYNGEE. The CDR3 has 13 amino acids. The V gene lost 4 bases and the J gene lost 13 bases, with 15 bases spanning the gap. The CDR3 here is CASSLIGVGPLHF. The CDR3 DNA follows: TGTGCCAGCAGCCTCATCGGCGTGGGGCCCCTCCACTTT.

This clonotype was found many times. CDR3 nucleotide sequence: TGTGCCAGCAGTTTAAACCGCGGCTATGGCTACACCTTC. Translation gives CASSLNRGYGYTF. The genes are TRBV28 and TRBJ1-2; no clear D gene. This CDR3 is built from 13 residues. Trimming cost V 2 bases and J 4 bases, with 8 bases left between them. Germline lookup yields CDR1 MDHEN and CDR2 SYDVKM.

The gene calls are TRBV3-1 and TRBJ2-6; a possible D gene is TRBD2 (6 bases). Trimming cost V 1 base and J 2 bases, with 12 bases left between them. Germline V CDR1 and CDR2: LGHDT, YNNKEL (reference sequence). This CDR3 has 17 amino acids. The DNA for the CDR3 is TGTGCCAGCAGCCAAGGTGGGGGGTGGGCTGGGGCCAACGTCCTGACTTTC. As protein: CASSQGGGWAGANVLTF.

The chain carries TRBV29-1 and TRBJ2-3, with 8 bases that match TRBD1. The CDR3 is 14 residues long. V shed 6 bases and J 1 base; nucleotides not matched to a gene: 6. Germline V gene data show CDR1 as SQVTM and CDR2 as ANQGSEA. CDR3 residues: CSVSGTGGTDTQYF. In DNA, the CDR3 is TGCAGCGTGTCCGGGACAGGAGGCACAGATACGCAGTATTTT.

This rearrangement joins TRBV7-9 to TRBJ2-7; tentatively, D is TRBD2 (5 bases). The CDR3 is 14 amino acids. Trimming removed 3 bases from V and 6 bases from J, with 15 bases in between. Germline lookup yields CDR1 SEHNR and CDR2 FQNEAQ (reference sequence). In DNA, the CDR3 is TGTGCCAGCAGCTTTGCTAGCACGAGCGGCGAGCAGTACTTC. Amino acid sequence: CASSFASTSGEQYF. Using reference TRBV7-9 and TRBJ2-7 for the parts outside the CDR3, the full variable domain is DTGVSQNPRHKITKRGQNVTFRCDPISEHNRLYWYRQTLGQGPEFLTYFQNEAQLEKSRLLSDRFSAERPKGSFSTLEIQRTEQGDSAMYLCASSFASTSGEQYFGPGTRLTVT.

J is TRBJ1-1 and V is TRBV6-1; 11 bases agree with TRBD1. V lost 8 bases and J lost 5; bases outside the gene matches: 7. From germline, CDR1 is MNHNS and CDR2 SASEGT. This CDR3 comprises 14 residues. The CDR3 loop is CASVRDRGFTEAFF. The DNA for the CDR3 is TGTGCCAGCGTCAGGGACAGGGGGTTTACTGAAGCTTTCTTT.

This clonotype is labeled as medium-sized (0.01 to 0.1%). The V and J genes are TRBV5-1 and TRBJ2-3, with TRBD2 identical over 14 bases. The CDR3 contains 17 residues. The junction had 6 bases not matched to a gene; V was cut back by 4 bases and J by 2 bases. The germline V gene encodes CDR1 SGHRS and CDR2 YFSETQ. CDR3 residues: CASSPGLAGDSTDTQYF. The DNA for the CDR3 is TGCGCCAGCAGCCCGGGACTAGCGGGAGACTCCACAGATACGCAGTATTTT. Based on the CDR3 plus reference TRBV5-1 and TRBJ2-3, the full variable domain is KAGVTQTPRYLIKTRGQQVTLSCSPISGHRSVSWYQQTPGQGLQFLFEYFSETQRNKGNFPGRFSGRQFSNSRSEMNVSTLELGDSALYLCASSPGLAGDSTDTQYFGPGTRLTVL.

Regarding this clonotype: At one end the junction does not follow the germline gene, possibly because of a read error. The V gene is TRBV6-1, the J gene TRBJ2-3; no clear D gene. Germline-derived CDR1 and CDR2 are MNHNS and SASEGT. The CDR3 is made up of 14 amino acids. CDR3 loop: CASRLMRTTNTQYF. CDR3 DNA: TGTGCCAGCAGGTTGATGCGGACCACAAATACGCAGTATTTT.

This sequence joins TRBV7-3 and TRBJ2-1; TRBD1 matches 7 bases. The CDR3 spans 13 residues. The V gene end was trimmed by 5 bases and the J gene end by 5 bases; junction bases not matched to a gene: 3. The V gene's germline CDR1 is SGHTA and CDR2 FQGTGA. CDR3 sequence: CASSPDRDNEQFF. Written as DNA, the CDR3 is TGTGCCAGCAGCCCAGACAGGGACAATGAGCAGTTCTTC.

The CDR3 nucleotides read TGCAGCGTTGGTACTAGCACAGATACGCAGTATTTT. Protein: CSVGTSTDTQYF. V gene TRBV29-1 combines with J gene TRBJ2-3; no clear D. The V end lost 4 bases, the J end lost 0 bases, and 5 bases lay between the germline ends. Germline CDR1 reads SQVTM; CDR2 reads ANQGSEA. The CDR3 length is 12 residues.

Ten or more counts support this clonotype. The chain carries TRBV7-2 and TRBJ2-1; 7 nucleotides align to TRBD2. This CDR3 region has 14 residues. V shed 6 bases and J 9 bases; nucleotides not matched to a gene: 11. Looked up from germline, CDR1 is SGHTA and CDR2 is FQGNSA. The CDR3 here is CASSTSARGGEQFF. DNA of the CDR3: TGTGCCAGCAGTACTAGCGCCCGGGGCGGTGAGCAGTTCTTC.

This sequence joins TRBV28 and TRBJ1-1; no firm D call. The V gene's germline CDR1 is MDHEN and CDR2 SYDVKM. The ends were cut back, 10 bases at V and 0 bases at J, with 15 bases in the middle. There are 14 residues in the CDR3. CDR3 loop: CATRTPGMNTEAFF. CDR3 nucleotide sequence: TGTGCCACCCGGACTCCGGGGATGAACACTGAAGCTTTCTTT.

This clonotype was seen more than once but under ten times. J is TRBJ1-1 and V is TRBV29-1; D might be TRBD1 (5 bases). This CDR3 has 11 amino acids. The V and J ends lost 7 bases and 1 base respectively, with 7 bases between them. Germline V gene data show CDR1 as SQVTM and CDR2 as ANQGSEA. The CDR3 bases are TGCAGCGGTGACAGGAACACTGAAGCTTTCTTT. As protein: CSGDRNTEAFF. The variable domain in full, completed from reference TRBV29-1 and TRBJ1-1, reads SAVISQKPSRDICQRGTSLTIQCQVDSQVTMMFWYRQQPGQSLTLIATANQGSEATYESGFVIDKFPISRPNLTFSTLTVSNMSPEDSSIYLCSGDRNTEAFFGQGTRLTVV.

The chain has TRBV11-2 and TRBJ2-1, with TRBD2 matching over 10 bases. Trimming at V came to 1 base and at J to 9 bases, leaving 9 bases not matched to a gene. This CDR3 region has 16 residues. Per germline, CDR1 SGHAT and CDR2 FQNNGV. The CDR3 DNA follows: TGTGCCAGCAGCTTAGCGGCTAGCGGGGGCCTGGGTGAGCAGTTCTTC. It is translated as CASSLAASGGLGEQFF.

V gene TRBV12-3 or TRBV12-4 combines with J gene TRBJ2-4; D is ambiguous. V lost 3 bases, J lost 5 bases, and 8 bases lay in between. This CDR3 is built from 13 residues. The CDR3 DNA is TGTGCCAGCAGTTTTTATGGAGAAAACATTCAGTACTTC. Its translation: CASSFYGENIQYF.

This rearrangement joins TRBV20-1 to TRBJ1-3; D might be TRBD1 (5 bases). Germline V CDR1 and CDR2: DFQATT, SNEGSKA (reference sequence). V lost 6 bases, J lost 4 bases, and 16 bases lay in between. The CDR3 loop spans 14 amino acids. The chain's CDR3 is CSALVSGPGNTIYF. The CDR3 DNA sequence: TGCAGTGCACTGGTATCAGGGCCCGGAAACACCATATATTTT.

The rearrangement joins TRBV13 to TRBJ2-3; unclear D gene. The CDR3 length is 13 residues. The germline V gene has CDR1 PRHDT and CDR2 FYEKMQ (reference sequence). Trimming stripped 4 bases from V and 1 base from J, with 6 bases between. The CDR3 sequence is CASSSTRTDTQYF. The CDR3 nucleotides read TGTGCCAGCAGCTCCACACGCACAGATACGCAGTATTTT.

The V and J genes are TRBV2 and TRBJ1-1, with D perhaps TRBD1 (5 bases). Trimming removed 0 bases at V and 3 bases at J, with 5 bases between. The CDR3 is 13 residues long. Germline assignment: CDR1 SNHLY and CDR2 FYNNEI. The CDR3, as DNA: TGTGCCAGCAGTGAAGCGACAGACACTGAAGCTTTCTTT. Its protein product is CASSEATDTEAFF.

This rearrangement joins TRBV6-2 or TRBV6-3 to TRBJ2-2; D uncertain. With 0 bases removed from V and 4 bases from J, the gap between germline ends came to 15 bases. Germline assignment: CDR1 MNHEY and CDR2 SVGEGT. CDR3 length equals 17 residues. CDR3 protein: CASSYSKIRWGTGELFF. CDR3 DNA: TGTGCCAGCAGTTACTCGAAAATCCGCTGGGGCACCGGGGAGCTGTTTTTT.